Listed here is a single T cell receptor beta chain. The antigen is unknown. V lost 5 bases and J 2 bases, leaving 22 bases between the germline ends. The germline V gene encodes CDR1 SEHNR and CDR2 FQNEAQ (reference sequence). This CDR3 contains 19 residues. The entry originates in a study of post-analysis software for immune sequencing data. Overall study results and limits: Five or six TRBV segments were more frequent in patients than controls; TRBV5-6, TRBV5-1 and TRBV20-1 belonged to this group. When the samples were clustered directly with F measure, those that had been prepared in the same batch showed strong co-clustering. Relative to controls, patients with multiple sclerosis showed significantly lower normalized Chao1 diversity.

Prepared libraries of TCR beta cDNA carried unique molecular identifiers. One entry per CDR3 protein, called by TCRdb with MiXCR from the PCR reads. The repertoire holds fewer than 850,000 distinct CDR3 sequences, with roughly 30% as singletons. Specimen: blood. The chain combines TRBV7-9 with TRBJ2-6; D might be TRBD1 or TRBD2, each matching 5 bases. The sequence came from a girl aged 10-17 years with multiple sclerosis. The CDR3 loop reads CASSPRRAGAEAGANVLTF. CDR3 DNA sequence: TGTGCCAGCAGCCCGAGAAGGGCCGGGGCCGAGGCTGGGGCCAACGTCCTGACTTTC.